In this sample, the clone carrying this T cell receptor (beta chain) turned up a few times. Trimming took off 4 bases at V and 4 bases at J, with 13 bases between the two ends. Looked up from germline, CDR1 is SGHTA and CDR2 is FQGNSA. The CDR3 has 14 amino acids. The data are from a study of T cell responses to AZD1222 COVID-19 vaccine. Assay: immunoSEQ multiplex PCR; the TCRdb copy retains only in-frame clones and omits some. The top ten hold 1.2% to 1.5% of the sample, which has about 97,000 clones, around 84% seen once. The specimen comprised peripheral blood, sampled on day 0 of AZD1222 vaccination. This TCR derives from an adult in good health. The chain recombines TRBV7-2 with TRBJ1-2, with D unclear. The CDR3: CASSSASPTYGYTF. DNA of the CDR3: TGTGCCAGCAGCTCCGCAAGTCCTACCTATGGCTACACCTTC.